These 27 T cell receptor beta chains were sequenced from one sample in a study of blood T cell repertoires in COVID-19. Profiling relied on immunoSEQ multiplex PCR, and the TCRdb table lists in-frame clones only, not all of them. In the table there are about 110,000 clones, approximately 83% of which are singletons. The sample was peripheral blood. The source of these receptors is a woman in her seventies with acute or convalescent COVID-19.

This chain uses TRBV19 with TRBJ2-1; 11 bases align to TRBD2. This CDR3 has 16 residues. Trimming at V came to 4 bases and at J to 6 bases, leaving 8 bases not matched to a gene. Germline V gene lookup returns CDR1 LNHDA and CDR2 SQIVND (reference sequence). The CDR3: CASSNPLAGGGNEQFF. DNA for the CDR3: TGTGCCAGTAGTAACCCTTTAGCGGGAGGGGGCAATGAGCAGTTCTTC.

V and J are TRBV5-6 and TRBJ2-7; D might be TRBD1 (6 bases). CDR3 size: 14 residues. Trimming pared 0 bases from V and 3 bases from J, leaving 10 bases between. CDR1 and CDR2 (germline): SGHDT, YYEEEE. Here the CDR3 DNA reads TGTGCCAGCAGCTTGGACAGGGCAAACTACGAGCAGTACTTC. This encodes CASSLDRANYEQYF. Variable domain in full (rest from reference TRBV5-6 and TRBJ2-7): DAGVTQSPTHLIKTRGQQVTLRCSPKSGHDTVSWYQQALGQGPQFIFQYYEEEERQRGNFPDRFSGHQFPNYSSELNVNALLLGDSALYLCASSLDRANYEQYFGPGTRLTVT.

The chain carries TRBV27 and TRBJ2-7; TRBD1 matches at 7 bases. Per germline, CDR1 MNHEY and CDR2 SMNVEV (reference sequence). CDR3 length equals 15 residues. With V trimmed by 3 bases and J by 6 bases, 11 bases remained unmatched. CDR3 amino acids: CASSFWAGQASEQYF. The CDR3 bases are TGTGCCAGCAGTTTTTGGGCAGGACAGGCGTCCGAGCAGTACTTC.

This chain links TRBV5-6 with TRBJ2-7, with TRBD2 as a possible D gene (5 bases). Germline CDR1 reads SGHDT; CDR2 reads YYEEEE. V was cut by 2 bases and J by 2 bases, with 17 bases left in between. The CDR3 is 16 amino acids. For the CDR3, the DNA is TGTGCCAGCAGCTTTGGGATGGGAGAAGGAACCTACGAGCAGTACGTC. Translated, it gives CASSFGMGEGTYEQYV.

The chain employs TRBV28 and TRBJ1-1, with D perhaps TRBD1 (6 bases). This CDR3 has 15 residues. Trimming pared 5 bases from V and 5 bases from J, leaving 18 bases between. From germline, CDR1 is MDHEN and CDR2 SYDVKM. CDR3 coding DNA: TGTGCCAGCAGTGCCAGACAGGTGGGGCGTACTGAAGCTTTCTTT. This gives the protein CASSARQVGRTEAFF. Filled out from reference TRBV28 and TRBJ1-1, the complete variable domain reads DVKVTQSSRYLVKRTGEKVFLECVQDMDHENMFWYRQDPGLGLRLIYFSYDVKMKEKGDIPEGYSVSREKKERFSLILESASTNQTSMYLCASSARQVGRTEAFFGQGTRLTVV.

The V gene is TRBV28, the J gene TRBJ1-2, with 7 bases fitting TRBD1. CDR1 is MDHEN and CDR2 is SYDVKM in the germline V gene. With V trimmed by 3 bases and J by 1 base, 8 bases remained unmatched. This CDR3 spans 16 amino acids. The CDR3 is CASSLGRTGINYGYTF. The CDR3 nucleotides are TGTGCCAGCAGTTTGGGTCGGACAGGCATTAACTATGGCTACACCTTC.

The chain joins TRBV18 to TRBJ1-1, with no clear D. The CDR3 contains 15 residues. Germline V CDR1 and CDR2: KGHSH, LQKENI. Between the trimmed V and J ends, which lost 1 base and 3 bases, there was a span of 12 bases. The DNA of the CDR3 is TGTGCCAGCTCACCACAGGTCCCCGGGGACACTGAAGCTTTCTTT. This translates into CASSPQVPGDTEAFF.

The V call is TRBV6-5, the J call TRBJ1-4; a possible D gene is TRBD1 (6 bases). This CDR3 is built from 15 residues. Trimming removed 6 bases at V and 0 bases at J, with 11 bases between. From germline, CDR1 is MNHEY and CDR2 SVGAGI. The CDR3 loop is CASRVRGATNEKLFF. The CDR3 DNA reads as TGTGCCAGCAGGGTCAGGGGTGCAACTAATGAAAAACTGTTTTTT.

This clone was counted a few times. The gene calls are TRBV2 and TRBJ1-4, with TRBD1 identical over 8 bases. Germline lookup yields CDR1 SNHLY and CDR2 FYNNEI. The CDR3 loop spans 16 amino acids. V lost 1 base to trimming and J lost 2 bases; unmatched junction nucleotides: 3. CDR3 protein: CASSEDRGWTNEKLFF. CDR3 sequence (DNA): TGTGCCAGCAGTGAAGACAGGGGGTGGACTAATGAAAAACTGTTTTTT.

This clone was counted a few times. This chain joins TRBV5-4 and TRBJ2-1; D is ambiguous. The CDR3 is 13 residues long. Trimming took 1 base from V and 9 from J, leaving 11 bases between them. The germline CDR1 and CDR2 sequences are SGHNT and YYREEE (reference sequence). The chain's CDR3 is CASSLTPEAEQFF. The CDR3 coding sequence is TGTGCCAGCAGCTTGACTCCAGAGGCTGAGCAGTTCTTC. Variable domain in full (rest from reference TRBV5-4 and TRBJ2-1): ETGVTQSPTHLIKTRGQQVTLRCSSQSGHNTVSWYQQALGQGPQFIFQYYREEENGRGNFPPRFSGLQFPNYSSELNVNALELDDSALYLCASSLTPEAEQFFGPGTRLTVL.

This chain uses TRBV13 with TRBJ2-5, with 7 nucleotides matching TRBD1. The CDR3 contains 15 residues. CDR1 PRHDT and CDR2 FYEKMQ come from the germline V gene (reference sequence). Trimming cost V 3 bases and J 1 base; bases outside gene matches: 5. The CDR3 here is CASSLRTGLQETQYF. The DNA for the CDR3 is TGTGCCAGCAGCTTGCGGACAGGCCTCCAAGAGACCCAGTACTTC.

This chain joins TRBV7-9 and TRBJ1-1, with D perhaps TRBD1 (5 bases). CDR1 and CDR2 (germline): SEHNR, FQNEAQ (reference sequence). Trimming cost V 5 bases and J 1 base, with 14 bases left between them. The CDR3 loop spans 15 amino acids. CDR3 loop: CASSDQRGSNTEAFF. The CDR3 nucleotides read TGTGCCAGCAGCGACCAAAGGGGTTCGAACACTGAAGCTTTCTTT.

The chain is built from TRBV7-2 and TRBJ2-1; tentative D call: TRBD2 (5 bases). CDR1 and CDR2 from the germline V gene are SGHTA and FQGNSA. The CDR3 is 16 amino acids. The ends were cut back, 6 bases at V and 3 bases at J, with 18 bases in the middle. The CDR3 loop is CASSHRSGNLYNEQFF. CDR3 coding DNA: TGTGCCAGCAGTCACCGCTCGGGGAACCTCTACAATGAGCAGTTCTTC.

The V gene is TRBV30, the J gene TRBJ1-6, with no clear D. V lost 4 bases and J lost 6, with 10 bases in between. Germline V gene data show CDR1 as GTSNPN and CDR2 as SVGIG (reference sequence). The length of the CDR3 is 13 residues. The CDR3 loop is CAWTAAFNSPLHF. The CDR3 DNA reads TGTGCCTGGACCGCGGCCTTTAATTCACCCCTCCACTTT.

This chain connects TRBV9 to TRBJ2-1, with 8 bases matching TRBD1. Trimming removed 4 bases from V and 4 bases from J; junction bases left unmatched: 7. Germline loops: CDR1 SGDLS, CDR2 YYNGEE. The CDR3 sequence is 15 residues long. This CDR3 reads CASSSLGDRYNEQFF. The CDR3 DNA reads TGTGCCAGCAGCTCCCTGGGGGACAGGTACAATGAGCAGTTCTTC.

The chain recombines TRBV4-3 with TRBJ2-5; perhaps TRBD2 as D (6 bases). With 0 bases removed from V and 7 bases from J, the gap between germline ends came to 15 bases. Germline V gene sequence: CDR1 LGHNA, CDR2 YSLEER. The CDR3 covers 15 residues. CDR3 sequence reads: CASSQETRRGATQYF. CDR3 bases: TGCGCCAGCAGCCAAGAAACTCGGCGGGGAGCGACCCAGTACTTC.

In DNA form, the CDR3 reads TGTGCCAGCAGCCATACCTTGGGACAGCCGCATTCCCCCACTGAAGCTTTCTTT. This encodes CASSHTLGQPHSPTEAFF. The chain uses TRBV3-1 (or the pseudogene TRBV3-2) and TRBJ1-1, with 7 bases matching TRBD1. This CDR3 is 18 amino acids long. Germline V gene lookup returns CDR1 LGHDT and CDR2 YNNKEL (reference sequence). J lost 4 bases, V lost 3 bases, and 17 bases had no gene match.

Points on this clone: An end of the junction does not agree with germline; a read error may underlie this. The chain is built from TRBV10-3 and TRBJ1-1; 7 bases map to TRBD1. The CDR3 spans 13 residues. Germline V lookup: CDR1 ENHRY, CDR2 SYGVKD. DNA for the CDR3: TGTGTCATCAGTGATTCACAGGGGATAGAAGCTTTCTTT. Protein product: CVISDSQGIEAFF.

This chain uses TRBV28 with TRBJ1-1; 7 nucleotides agree with TRBD1. The CDR3 sequence is 14 residues long. Germline V lookup: CDR1 MDHEN, CDR2 SYDVKM. V dropped 4 bases and J dropped 5; count of bases not matched to a gene: 7. The CDR3 nucleotides are TGTGCCAGCAGTTACCCAGCAGGGGGGACTGAAGCTTTCTTT. Protein sequence: CASSYPAGGTEAFF.

The rearrangement uses TRBV12-3 or TRBV12-4 and TRBJ1-1; D unresolved. The V and J ends lost 5 bases and 6 bases respectively, with 10 bases between them. This CDR3 spans 12 amino acids. The CDR3 DNA reads TGTGCCAGCAGTCCAAGTCTAGCTGAAGCTTTCTTT. This sequence encodes CASSPSLAEAFF.

The V and J genes are TRBV6-5 and TRBJ1-2, with 7 bases that match TRBD1. Per germline, CDR1 MNHEY and CDR2 SVGAGI. The CDR3 extends over 14 amino acids. V lost 2 bases to trimming and J lost 2 bases; unmatched junction nucleotides: 2. CDR3 coding DNA: TGTGCCAGCAGTTACGTACAGGGGAACTATGGCTACACCTTC. Translating it yields CASSYVQGNYGYTF.

The chain recombines TRBV28 with TRBJ1-1; TRBD1 is a possible D gene (6 bases). This CDR3 is built from 14 residues. Germline V gene sequence: CDR1 MDHEN, CDR2 SYDVKM. Trimming stripped 9 bases from V and 6 bases from J, with 20 bases between. CDR3 DNA: TGTGCCAGTCGATTCGGACAGAAGAGCGCTGAAGCTTTCTTT. Translating it yields CASRFGQKSAEAFF.

This sequence joins TRBV4-2 and TRBJ2-2, with 7 bases lining up with TRBD1. The CDR3 runs to 14 residues. CDR1 is LGHNA, CDR2 YNFKEQ, per germline. V shed 7 bases and J 4 bases; nucleotides not matched to a gene: 6. CDR3 bases: TGTGCCAGCAACTACCCAGGGGGCACCGGGGAGCTGTTTTTT. Its translation is CASNYPGGTGELFF.

The chain carries TRBV5-1 and TRBJ2-7, with 11 bases fitting TRBD1. The germline V gene encodes CDR1 SGHRS and CDR2 YFSETQ. The V gene end was trimmed by 4 bases and the J gene end by 6 bases; junction bases not matched to a gene: 9. The CDR3 is made up of 15 amino acids. The CDR3 coding sequence is TGCGCCAGCAGCCCCGGGACAGGGGGAAGGGGCGAGCAGTACTTC. This sequence encodes CASSPGTGGRGEQYF.

The rearrangement uses TRBV7-8 and TRBJ2-7; TRBD2 matches 11 bases. The CDR3 has 16 amino acids. The V gene end was trimmed by 4 bases and the J gene end by 4 bases; junction bases not matched to a gene: 9. Per germline, CDR1 SGHVS and CDR2 FQNEAQ. The CDR3 reads CASSSPSGTSGYEQYF. The CDR3 DNA follows: TGTGCCAGCAGCTCCCCCTCCGGGACTAGCGGTTACGAGCAGTACTTC.

The genes are TRBV2 and TRBJ1-1; D is ambiguous. The CDR3 consists of 14 residues. The V and J ends lost 7 bases and 7 bases respectively, with 19 bases between them. The germline CDR1 and CDR2 sequences are SNHLY and FYNNEI. CDR3 nucleotides: TGTGCCAGCACGGGTCAGTCCCGTTCGGGTGAAGCTTTCTTT. Translating it yields CASTGQSRSGEAFF.

The CDR3 bases are TGTGCCAGCCTACCACAGGGGGGTAATCAGCCCCAGCATTTT. This codes for CASLPQGGNQPQHF. This chain joins TRBV19 and TRBJ1-5; 8 positions match TRBD1. Germline-derived CDR1 and CDR2 are LNHDA and SQIVND (reference sequence). V lost 9 bases, J lost 4 bases, and 8 bases stayed unmatched. The CDR3 loop spans 14 amino acids.